The 32 T cell receptor beta chains given below trace back to one sample, sequenced in a study of Ad26.COV2.S vaccination and SARS-CoV-2 variants. Profiled with immunoSEQ multiplex PCR; TCRdb holds only in-frame clones, not every one. The sample holds 380,000 or so clones, roughly 85% seen once. Treatment denoted: 15 to 20 received Ad26.COV2.S at low or high dose, single or two shots; 5 received placebo; per-sample allocation not given. Following the first vaccine or placebo injection, samples were taken on day 63. The starting material was peripheral blood, obtained in a trial of Ad26.COV2.S vaccine versus placebo. All receptors derive from a person between 18 and 65 years old who received the Ad26.COV2.S COVID-19 vaccine or a placebo.

The chain is built from TRBV24-1 and TRBJ2-7; the D gene is possibly TRBD1 (6 bases). The CDR3 spans 15 residues. The V and J ends lost 4 bases and 0 bases respectively, with 12 bases between them. From germline, CDR1 is KGHDR and CDR2 SFDVKD. The CDR3 nucleotides read TGTGCCACCAGTGACTCGGGACACAACTCCTACGAGCAGTACTTC. It encodes CATSDSGHNSYEQYF.

The chain carries TRBV9 and TRBJ1-6, with TRBD1 matching 8 bases. The CDR3 loop spans 14 amino acids. Germline V gene data show CDR1 as SGDLS and CDR2 as YYNGEE. The trim removed 3 bases at V and 7 bases at J, leaving 3 bases unmatched. CDR3 sequence: CASSAHRGNSPLHF. DNA of the CDR3: TGTGCCAGCAGCGCTCACAGGGGGAATTCACCCCTCCACTTT.

This clone was recorded once. This chain links TRBV10-3 with TRBJ1-6; D is possibly TRBD1 (5 bases). Germline loops: CDR1 ENHRY, CDR2 SYGVKD. V lost 8 bases and J 7 bases, leaving 15 bases between the germline ends. The CDR3 spans 14 residues. This CDR3 is CAIQPGGGNSPLHF. The CDR3 nucleotides read TGTGCCATCCAACCTGGGGGGGGGAATTCACCCCTCCACTTT.

The V and J genes are TRBV7-8 and TRBJ2-5; D tentatively reads TRBD1 or TRBD2 (6 bases each). The germline gives CDR1 SGHVS, CDR2 FQNEAQ. This CDR3 spans 14 amino acids. V gave up 1 base and J gave up 6 bases, with 12 bases separating them. Here the CDR3 reads CASSLGRGEQTQYF. In DNA, the CDR3 is TGTGCCAGCAGCTTAGGAAGGGGGGAGCAGACCCAGTACTTC. Full variable domain (rest looked up from reference TRBV7-8 and TRBJ2-5): GAGVSQSPRYKVAKRGQDVALRCDPISGHVSLFWYQQALGQGPEFLTYFQNEAQLDKSGLPSDRFFAERPEGSVSTLKIQRTQQEDSAVYLCASSLGRGEQTQYFGPGTRLLVL.

This clone has a single count. J is TRBJ2-7 and V is TRBV7-9, with TRBD1 matching over 10 bases. The CDR3 contains 16 residues. The V gene's germline CDR1 is SEHNR and CDR2 FQNEAQ (reference sequence). The V gene end was trimmed by 1 base and the J gene end by 1 base; junction bases not matched to a gene: 4. This chain's CDR3 is CASSLGQGALSYEQYF. CDR3 DNA sequence: TGTGCCAGCAGCTTAGGACAGGGGGCTTTATCCTACGAGCAGTACTTC.

This clone was counted a few times. V gene TRBV11-3 combines with J gene TRBJ2-7, with 7 bases identical to TRBD1. J lost 5 bases, V lost 3 bases, and 7 bases had no gene match. This CDR3 spans 14 amino acids. The germline V gene encodes CDR1 SGHNT and CDR2 YENEEA. The CDR3 loop is CASSFDRVFNEQYF. CDR3 sequence (DNA): TGTGCCAGCAGCTTCGACAGGGTATTCAACGAGCAGTACTTC.

V is TRBV12-3 or TRBV12-4 and J is TRBJ1-5, with a weak D call TRBD1 (5 bases). V lost 6 bases, J lost 7 bases, and 13 bases lay in between. The CDR3 consists of 13 residues. The CDR3 DNA follows: TGTGCCAGCAGCCTGGGGCCTTTCCAGCCCCAGCATTTT. As protein: CASSLGPFQPQHF.

The rearrangement joins TRBV2 to TRBJ2-7; no clear D gene. The germline V and J ends were trimmed by 2 bases and 6 bases, with 8 bases remaining between them. This CDR3 is built from 12 residues. The V gene's germline CDR1 is SNHLY and CDR2 FYNNEI. CDR3 protein: CASSERVLEQYF. The CDR3 DNA reads as TGTGCCAGCAGTGAAAGGGTCCTCGAGCAGTACTTC.

This CDR3 is CAISEDSYQNQPQHF. The CDR3 DNA reads as TGTGCCATCAGTGAAGACAGCTACCAGAATCAGCCCCAGCATTTT. The chain carries TRBV10-3 and TRBJ1-5, with D tentatively TRBD1 (5 bases). V lost 3 bases, J lost 4 bases, and 13 bases lay in between. Germline V gene sequence: CDR1 ENHRY, CDR2 SYGVKD. This CDR3 is 15 amino acids long.

V gene TRBV4-2 combines with J gene TRBJ2-2, with D possibly being TRBD2 (6 bases). There are 16 residues in the CDR3. The ends were cut back, 0 bases at V and 2 bases at J, with 10 bases in the middle. Germline V gene lookup returns CDR1 LGHNA and CDR2 YNFKEQ. CDR3 in amino acids: CASSQEGTLNTGELFF. DNA for the CDR3: TGTGCCAGCAGCCAAGAAGGGACTCTAAACACCGGGGAGCTGTTTTTT.

CDR3 sequence reads: CASSPSPLAGETQYF. CDR3 DNA: TGCGCCAGCAGCCCCAGTCCCCTAGCGGGAGAGACCCAGTACTTC. The chain carries TRBV5-1 and TRBJ2-5; 8 bases are shared with TRBD2. This CDR3 has 15 residues. The V and J ends lost 4 bases and 4 bases, in that order; junction bases with no gene match: 9. The germline V gene has CDR1 SGHRS and CDR2 YFSETQ.

The V gene is TRBV14, the J gene TRBJ1-1, with a weak D call TRBD1 (6 bases). CDR1 and CDR2 from the germline V gene are SGHDN and FVKESK. V lost 6 bases, J lost 5 bases, and 13 bases lay in between. The CDR3 length is 13 residues. The CDR3 protein is CASRPRGWTEAFF. The CDR3 nucleotides read TGTGCCAGCAGACCCAGGGGTTGGACTGAAGCTTTCTTT. Variable domain in full (rest from reference TRBV14 and TRBJ1-1): EAGVTQFPSHSVIEKGQTVTLRCDPISGHDNLYWYRRVMGKEIKFLLHFVKESKQDESGMPNNRFLAERTGGTYSTLKVQPAELEDSGVYFCASRPRGWTEAFFGQGTRLTVV.

This clone has only one observation. The chain recombines TRBV5-1 with TRBJ1-6; a possible D gene is TRBD1 (5 bases). The CDR3 extends over 16 amino acids. Germline-derived CDR1 and CDR2 are SGHRS and YFSETQ. V was cut by 0 bases and J by 4 bases, with 11 bases left in between. Written as DNA, the CDR3 is TGCGCCAGCAGCTTGGGGGTGACAGATTATAATTCACCCCTCCACTTT. It encodes CASSLGVTDYNSPLHF.

The chain links TRBV6-6 to TRBJ1-1; possible D gene TRBD1, 6 bases. V was pared by 5 bases and J by 1 base, with 20 bases between. The CDR3 has 17 amino acids. From germline, CDR1 is MNHNY and CDR2 SVGAGI (reference sequence). CDR3 amino acids: CASSPKWATGRNTEAFF. The CDR3 DNA sequence: TGTGCCAGCAGTCCTAAATGGGCGACAGGCAGGAACACTGAAGCTTTCTTT.

The gene calls are TRBV2 and TRBJ2-5; D is undetermined. Trimming took off 5 bases at V and 3 bases at J, with 7 bases between the two ends. This CDR3 has 12 residues. Germline loops: CDR1 SNHLY, CDR2 FYNNEI. The CDR3 DNA follows: TGTGCCAGCAGTTACAATAAAGAGACCCAGTACTTC. Protein product: CASSYNKETQYF.

The chain links TRBV5-6 to TRBJ2-1; D unclear. CDR1 and CDR2 from the germline V gene are SGHDT and YYEEEE. The CDR3 runs to 16 residues. V shed 2 bases and J shed 0 bases, with 12 bases lying between them. For the CDR3, the DNA is TGTGCCAGCAGCTTCAAGGTGAAAGGCTCCTACAATGAGCAGTTCTTC. Encoded protein: CASSFKVKGSYNEQFF.

The CDR3 DNA reads as TGTGCCAGCAGCGTAGGAGGTTCGGGCTCTGGAAACACCATATATTTT. It codes for CASSVGGSGSGNTIYF. The chain carries TRBV9 and TRBJ1-3; D is unclear. The CDR3 extends over 16 amino acids. Trimming removed 0 bases from V and 0 bases from J, with 10 bases in between. Germline CDR1 and CDR2: SGDLS and YYNGEE.

This clone was observed a handful of times. This chain connects TRBV20-1 to TRBJ1-2; D is ambiguous. The germline V gene encodes CDR1 DFQATT and CDR2 SNEGSKA (reference sequence). The CDR3 runs 13 residues. With 3 bases removed from V and 5 bases from J, the gap between germline ends came to 13 bases. The CDR3 spells CSASEETPYGYTF. As DNA, the CDR3 is TGCAGTGCTAGTGAGGAGACCCCATATGGCTACACCTTC.

This chain joins TRBV4-2 and TRBJ1-2; tentatively, D is TRBD1 (5 bases). Germline V gives CDR1 LGHNA, CDR2 YNFKEQ. CDR3 length: 16 residues. Between the trimmed V and J ends, which lost 0 bases and 5 bases, there was a span of 16 bases. The CDR3 loop reads CASSQDIDSQWYGYTF. The DNA of the CDR3 is TGTGCCAGCAGCCAAGATATTGACAGTCAATGGTATGGCTACACCTTC.

The chain combines TRBV7-6 with TRBJ2-3; D is unclear. V lost 3 bases and J lost 8, with 12 bases in between. This CDR3 has 13 residues. The germline gives CDR1 SGHVS, CDR2 FNYEAQ. The CDR3 DNA reads TGTGCCAGCAGCTTCCGGAGTGTGGGTACGCAGTATTTT. Encoded protein: CASSFRSVGTQYF.

This clone was picked up one time. The chain joins TRBV2 to TRBJ1-1; D might be TRBD1 (5 bases). CDR3 size: 13 residues. Trimming removed 6 bases from V and 1 base from J, with 9 bases in between. Germline V gene lookup returns CDR1 SNHLY and CDR2 FYNNEI. The CDR3 nucleotides are TGTGCCAGCAGGACAGACTCGAACACTGAAGCTTTCTTT. Its translation is CASRTDSNTEAFF.

In this sample, this clone turned up a few times. V is TRBV5-1 and J is TRBJ2-5; no reliable D call. The CDR3 is made up of 14 amino acids. The V gene's germline CDR1 is SGHRS and CDR2 YFSETQ. Trimming cost V 0 bases and J 3 bases, with 9 bases left between them. CDR3 coding DNA: TGCGCCAGCAGCTTGGCTTCCACTGAAGAGACCCAGTACTTC. This sequence encodes CASSLASTEETQYF.

The V gene is TRBV7-8, the J gene TRBJ2-1; 12 bases line up with TRBD2. The length of the CDR3 is 17 residues. With 2 bases clipped from V and 4 bases from J, the junction kept 6 bases outside the gene matches. Germline values: CDR1 SGHVS, CDR2 FQNEAQ. In nucleotides, the CDR3 is TGTGCCAGCAGCTTACCACGGGGGACTAGCGGGTACAATGAGCAGTTCTTC. It translates to CASSLPRGTSGYNEQFF.

The chain uses TRBV4-3 and TRBJ2-1; no definite D call. The CDR3 totals 17 residues. Germline values: CDR1 LGHNA, CDR2 YSLEER. Trimming stripped 0 bases from V and 8 bases from J, with 20 bases between. The CDR3 protein is CASSQEVAYYLLDEQFF. In DNA, the CDR3 is TGCGCCAGCAGCCAAGAGGTTGCTTACTACCTCCTCGATGAGCAGTTCTTC.

The rearrangement uses TRBV7-9 and TRBJ1-1, with a weak D call TRBD1 (5 bases). The CDR3 spans 19 residues. Germline CDR1 is SEHNR and CDR2 is FQNEAQ (reference sequence). The ends were cut back, 0 bases at V and 8 bases at J, with 28 bases in the middle. CDR3 protein: CASSLALVVWGRDFREAFF. The CDR3 bases are TGTGCCAGCAGCTTAGCTTTAGTTGTATGGGGACGTGATTTCCGGGAAGCTTTCTTT.

J is TRBJ2-1 and V is TRBV11-2; D is possibly TRBD1 (6 bases). Deletions cut 8 bases from V and 8 bases from J, with 16 bases between. The germline V gene has CDR1 SGHAT and CDR2 FQNNGV. The CDR3 is made up of 13 amino acids. The CDR3 DNA follows: TGTGCCAGCGACACCGGGACATTGCATGAGCAGTTCTTC. This sequence encodes CASDTGTLHEQFF.

This chain connects TRBV6-6 to TRBJ2-7; 9 positions agree with TRBD1. V lost 0 bases, J lost 2 bases, and 2 bases stayed unmatched. This CDR3 spans 15 amino acids. Per the germline V gene, CDR1 is MNHNY and CDR2 is SVGAGI (reference sequence). The CDR3 sequence is CASSYSGQGTYEQYF. In nucleotides, the CDR3 is TGTGCCAGCAGTTACTCGGGACAGGGTACCTACGAGCAGTACTTC.

This clone is a singleton in its sample. The rearrangement links TRBV30 to TRBJ1-2; the match to TRBD1 covers 10 bases. The CDR3 loop spans 17 amino acids. The germline gives CDR1 GTSNPN, CDR2 SVGIG (reference sequence). The J segment lost 3 bases and the V segment lost 0 bases, leaving 10 bases of the junction unmatched. The CDR3 DNA follows: TGTGCCTGGAGTGTTATGAGACAGGGGGCGGGGGACTATGGCTACACCTTC. Protein sequence: CAWSVMRQGAGDYGYTF.

This rearrangement joins TRBV7-2 to TRBJ1-2, with D unresolved. There are 16 residues in the CDR3. V was trimmed by 1 base and J by 6 bases, leaving 18 bases between them. Germline assignment: CDR1 SGHTA and CDR2 FQGNSA. The CDR3 region is CASSLVTVDWVNGYTF. CDR3 nucleotide sequence: TGTGCCAGCAGCTTAGTTACGGTGGATTGGGTGAATGGCTACACCTTC.

This chain uses TRBV5-6 with TRBJ2-5, with a possible D match to TRBD2 (6 bases). Trimming pared 1 base from V and 5 bases from J, leaving 15 bases between. Germline CDR1 is SGHDT and CDR2 is YYEEEE. This CDR3 has 15 residues. The CDR3 bases are TGTGCCAGCAGCTTGTGGGCTAGCGTGGGGGAGACCCAGTACTTC. This encodes CASSLWASVGETQYF.

The rearrangement links TRBV13 to TRBJ2-7, with TRBD2 as a possible D gene (5 bases). There are 14 residues in the CDR3. The V gene's germline CDR1 is PRHDT and CDR2 FYEKMQ (reference sequence). The V end lost 2 bases, the J end lost 7 bases, and 15 bases lay between the germline ends. For the CDR3, the DNA is TGTGCCAGCAGCTTAAGGGTAGGGTGGAGGGAGCAGTACTTC. Protein sequence: CASSLRVGWREQYF.

This clone was seen just once. The gene calls are TRBV6-4 and TRBJ2-3; possible D gene TRBD1, 5 bases. The CDR3 sequence is 14 residues long. Germline-derived CDR1 and CDR2 are MRHNA and SNTAGT. The V gene lost 2 bases and the J gene lost 6 bases, with 12 bases spanning the gap. The DNA for the CDR3 is TGTGCCAGCAGTGACGAAGGGGCTGCGGATACGCAGTATTTT. This encodes CASSDEGAADTQYF.